One TCR beta chain is described in this entry. Data came from immunoSEQ multiplex PCR; TCRdb stores just in-frame clones and leaves some out. The sample carries 95,000 to 110,000 clones, 75% to 90% recorded once. These data originate in a study of control samples from healthy donors and cancer patients. The TCR was taken from a man aged 60 to 69 with lung cancer. Sequencing was performed on PBMCs.

For the CDR3, the DNA is TGCGCCAGCAGCTTGAGTGCAGGGGAGGAGACCCAGTACTTC. Translation: CASSLSAGEETQYF. The V call is TRBV5-1, the J call TRBJ2-5; possibly TRBD1 for D (6 bases). The CDR3 runs to 14 residues. Germline V lookup: CDR1 SGHRS, CDR2 YFSETQ. V shed 1 base and J shed 5 bases, with 12 bases lying between them.